A single T cell receptor beta chain is shown here with its context. The antigen remains undetermined. CDR1 LNHDA and CDR2 SQIVND come from the germline V gene (reference sequence). CDR3 length equals 14 residues. The V gene lost 5 bases and the J gene lost 3 bases, with 11 bases spanning the gap. This record comes from a study of cytomegalovirus exposure and HLA in healthy donors. General study points: Productive rates of about 87% or about 30% were seen for most TCR beta V segments in an earlier analysis. Confirmation in vitro established that a few CMV-associated chains were specific for CMV antigens. A further, later analysis showed that HLA-associated TCR beta chains (compared with equally common others) were more clonally expanded. Later work associated 16,951 TCR beta sequences with HLA alleles at 0.05 false discovery rate.

Primers included in the PCR were 60 Vbeta and 13 Jbeta primers. Sequenced by immunoSEQ multiplex PCR; TCRdb stores in-frame clones only, minus some. This sample carries roughly 110,000 clones, roughly 77% of them seen once, and the ten largest clones take about 2.5%. V usage is TRBV19 and J usage is TRBJ1-5; D may be TRBD1 (5 bases). This receptor was identified in a man aged 40-50 years in good health and CMV-seronegative. Sample: PBMCs. This CDR3 reads CASSLWGDNQPQHF. CDR3 sequence (DNA): TGTGCCAGTAGTCTATGGGGGGACAATCAGCCCCAGCATTTT.